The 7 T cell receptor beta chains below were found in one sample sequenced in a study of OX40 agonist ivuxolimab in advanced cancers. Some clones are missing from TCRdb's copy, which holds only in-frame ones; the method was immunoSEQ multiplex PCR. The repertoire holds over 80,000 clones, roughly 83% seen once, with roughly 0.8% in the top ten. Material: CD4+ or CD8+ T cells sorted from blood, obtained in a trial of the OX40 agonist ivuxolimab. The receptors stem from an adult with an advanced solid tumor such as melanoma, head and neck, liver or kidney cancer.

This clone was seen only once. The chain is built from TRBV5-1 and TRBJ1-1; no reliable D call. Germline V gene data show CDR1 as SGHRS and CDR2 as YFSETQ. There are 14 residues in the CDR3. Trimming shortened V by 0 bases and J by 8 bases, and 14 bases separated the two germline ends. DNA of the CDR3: TGCGCCAGCAGCTTGGAAGTTCCACCCTGGGAAGCTTTCTTT. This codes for CASSLEVPPWEAFF.

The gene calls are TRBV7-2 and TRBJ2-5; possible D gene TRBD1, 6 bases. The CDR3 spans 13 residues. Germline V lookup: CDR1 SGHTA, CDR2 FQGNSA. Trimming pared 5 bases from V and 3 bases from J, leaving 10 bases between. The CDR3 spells CASSMGHKETQYF. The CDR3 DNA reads TGTGCCAGCAGCATGGGACATAAAGAGACCCAGTACTTC.

CDR3 loop: CASSSSTGSYGANVLTF. The CDR3 bases are TGTGCCAGCAGCTCGTCGACAGGGTCCTACGGGGCCAACGTCCTGACTTTC. The chain is built from TRBV7-3 and TRBJ2-6; TRBD1 aligns across 7 bases. This CDR3 has 17 amino acids. Germline CDR1 and CDR2: SGHTA and FQGTGA. Trimming took 4 bases from V and 4 from J; bases not matched to a gene: 10.

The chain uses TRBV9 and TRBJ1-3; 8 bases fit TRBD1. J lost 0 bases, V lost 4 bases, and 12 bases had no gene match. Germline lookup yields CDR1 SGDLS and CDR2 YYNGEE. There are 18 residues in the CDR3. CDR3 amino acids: CASSTQDRASLSGNTIYF. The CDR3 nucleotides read TGTGCCAGCAGCACTCAGGACAGGGCATCACTCTCTGGAAACACCATATATTTT.

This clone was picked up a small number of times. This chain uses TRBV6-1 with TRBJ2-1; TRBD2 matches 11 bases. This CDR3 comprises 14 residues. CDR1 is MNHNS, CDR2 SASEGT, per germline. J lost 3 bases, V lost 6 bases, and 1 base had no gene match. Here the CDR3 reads CASRLAGDYNEQFF. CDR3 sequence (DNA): TGTGCCAGCAGACTAGCGGGGGACTACAATGAGCAGTTCTTC.

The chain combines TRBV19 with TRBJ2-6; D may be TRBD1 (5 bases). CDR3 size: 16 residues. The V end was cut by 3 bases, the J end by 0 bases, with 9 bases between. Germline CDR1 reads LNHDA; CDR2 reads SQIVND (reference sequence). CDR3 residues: CASSIQGASGANVLTF. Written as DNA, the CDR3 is TGTGCCAGTAGTATCCAGGGTGCCTCTGGGGCCAACGTCCTGACTTTC. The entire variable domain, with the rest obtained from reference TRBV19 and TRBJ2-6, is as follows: DGGITQSPKYLFRKEGQNVTLSCEQNLNHDAMYWYRQDPGQGLRLIYYSQIVNDFQKGDIAEGYSVSREKKESFPLTVTSAQKNPTAFYLCASSIQGASGANVLTFGAGSRLTVL.

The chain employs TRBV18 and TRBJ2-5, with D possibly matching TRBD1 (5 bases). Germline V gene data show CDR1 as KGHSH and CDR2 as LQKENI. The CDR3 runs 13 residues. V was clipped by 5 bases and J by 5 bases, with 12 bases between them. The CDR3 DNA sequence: TGTGCCAGCTCAAGGCAGGGTGATGAGACCCAGTACTTC. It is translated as CASSRQGDETQYF.